This T cell receptor beta chain came from a study of blood T cell repertoires in COVID-19. At the level of the study: Collection of acute and convalescent COVID-19 samples took place in the United States, Italy and Spain. Sources were T cells, B-cell-depleted T cells, or PBMCs; the material itself was cDNA or gDNA.

Under the authors' procedure: Reference gene primer amplification gave estimated nucleated cell counts. Here immunoSEQ multiplex PCR was the method, and the copy in TCRdb shows in-frame clones only, minus some. D and trimming come from the DNA, and the V and J calls and clone size come from that table. The top ten hold more than 5% of the sample, which has hundreds of thousands of clones, around 87% seen once. V trimming: 3 bases; J trimming: 9 bases; junction bases outside the gene matches: 8. The CDR3 extends over 14 amino acids. Per the germline V gene, CDR1 is LGHDT and CDR2 is YNNKEL (reference sequence).

The chain is built from TRBV3-1 (or the pseudogene TRBV3-2) and TRBJ1-2; 9 positions agree with TRBD1. The receptor was derived from a woman in her 50s with COVID-19, enrolled during active disease. Source material: peripheral blood. The CDR3 DNA is TGTGCCAGCAGCCAGCCGGGACAGGGTGGAAGCTACACCTTC. Amino acid sequence: CASSQPGQGGSYTF.